The entry that follows covers one T cell receptor beta chain sequence. The sample comes from a study of blood T cell repertoires in COVID-19. Turning to the study itself: Sample material is recorded as cDNA or gDNA derived from T cells, B-cell-depleted T cells, or PBMCs.

V was trimmed by 3 bases and J by 4 bases, leaving 9 bases between them. From germline, CDR1 is LNHDA and CDR2 SQIVND (reference sequence). CDR3 size: 13 residues. Profiled with immunoSEQ multiplex PCR; TCRdb holds only in-frame clones, not every one. This sample has around 180,000 clones, with 88% found just once. V gene TRBV19 combines with J gene TRBJ1-1; D unclear. The TCR originated in a man between 60 and 70 years old with acute or convalescent COVID-19. What was sequenced was peripheral blood. The CDR3 sequence is CASSIGLGTEAFF. CDR3 DNA: TGTGCCAGTAGTATTGGGCTGGGCACTGAAGCTTTCTTT.